This T cell receptor beta chain was identified in a study of glioma-infiltrating T cells. Study-level points and caveats: Non-neoplastic patients had below-expected tissue-blood divergence, while all gliomas exceeded expectation.

The iRepertoire nested amplicon-rescue multiplex PCR amplified TCR alpha and beta CDR3s from RNA. MiXCR, applied by TCRdb to the multiplex PCR reads, yields one record per CDR3 protein. The sample has around 150,000 distinct CDR3 sequences, approximately 40% seen once. A note on this clonotype: As yet, its antigen is unknown.

This CDR3 is 15 amino acids long. In germline, CDR1 is DFQATT, CDR2 SNEGSKA (reference sequence). V was trimmed by 2 bases and J by 3 bases, leaving 17 bases between them. The chain uses TRBV20-1 and TRBJ2-7; weak D call: TRBD2 (6 bases). The sequence was obtained from a human donor with low-grade glioma or glioblastoma, undergoing nonglioma brain surgery, or in good health (not recorded which). Sequenced: glioma tissue, nonneoplastic brain tissue, or PBMCs (not recorded which). CDR3 sequence: CSARPLDKRVYEQYF. Here the CDR3 DNA reads TGCAGTGCTAGACCGTTGGATAAGCGGGTCTACGAGCAGTACTTC.